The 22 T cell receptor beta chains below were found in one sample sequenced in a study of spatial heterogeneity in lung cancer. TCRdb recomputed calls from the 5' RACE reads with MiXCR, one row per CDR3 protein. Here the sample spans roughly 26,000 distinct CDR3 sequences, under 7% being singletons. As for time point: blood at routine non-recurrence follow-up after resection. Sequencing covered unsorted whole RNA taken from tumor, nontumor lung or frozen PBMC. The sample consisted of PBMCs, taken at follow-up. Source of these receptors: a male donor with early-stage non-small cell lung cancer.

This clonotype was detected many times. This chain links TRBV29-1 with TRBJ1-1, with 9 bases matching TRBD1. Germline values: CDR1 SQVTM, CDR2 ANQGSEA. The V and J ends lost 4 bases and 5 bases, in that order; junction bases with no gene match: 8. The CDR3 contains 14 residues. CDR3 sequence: CSVGPGQGLTEAFF. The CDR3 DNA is TGCAGCGTTGGTCCTGGACAGGGGTTAACTGAAGCTTTCTTT.

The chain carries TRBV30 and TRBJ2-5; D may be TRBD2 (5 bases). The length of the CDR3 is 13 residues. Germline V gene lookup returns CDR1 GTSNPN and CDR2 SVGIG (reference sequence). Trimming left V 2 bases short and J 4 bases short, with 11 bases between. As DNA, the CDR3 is TGTGCCTGGAGTCCCGGTGAGGGAGAGACCCAGTACTTC. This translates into CAWSPGEGETQYF.

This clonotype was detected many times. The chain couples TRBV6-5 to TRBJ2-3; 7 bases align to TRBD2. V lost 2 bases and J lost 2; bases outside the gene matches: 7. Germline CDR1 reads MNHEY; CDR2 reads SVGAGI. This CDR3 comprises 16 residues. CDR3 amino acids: CASSYGSGDFTDTQYF. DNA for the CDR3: TGTGCCAGCAGTTACGGGAGCGGGGATTTCACAGATACGCAGTATTTT.

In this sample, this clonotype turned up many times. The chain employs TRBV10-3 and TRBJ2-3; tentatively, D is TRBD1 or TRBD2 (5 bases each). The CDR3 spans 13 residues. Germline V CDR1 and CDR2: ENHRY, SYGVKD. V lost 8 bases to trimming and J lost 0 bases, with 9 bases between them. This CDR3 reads CAIGTGSTDTQYF. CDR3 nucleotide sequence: TGTGCCATCGGGACGGGTAGCACAGATACGCAGTATTTT.

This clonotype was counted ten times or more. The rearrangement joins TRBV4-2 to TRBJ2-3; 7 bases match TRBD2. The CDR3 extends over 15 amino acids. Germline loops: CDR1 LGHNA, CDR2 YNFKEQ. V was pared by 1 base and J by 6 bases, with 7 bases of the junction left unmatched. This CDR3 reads CASSQVSGRRDTQYF. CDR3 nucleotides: TGTGCCAGCAGCCAAGTTTCCGGGAGGAGGGATACGCAGTATTTT.

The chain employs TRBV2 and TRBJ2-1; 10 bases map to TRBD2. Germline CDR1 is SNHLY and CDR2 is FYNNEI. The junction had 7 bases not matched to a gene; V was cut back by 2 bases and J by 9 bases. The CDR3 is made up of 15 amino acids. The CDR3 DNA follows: TGTGCCAGCAGTGAATTGCTAGCGGGAGTGGCTGAGCAGTTCTTC. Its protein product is CASSELLAGVAEQFF.

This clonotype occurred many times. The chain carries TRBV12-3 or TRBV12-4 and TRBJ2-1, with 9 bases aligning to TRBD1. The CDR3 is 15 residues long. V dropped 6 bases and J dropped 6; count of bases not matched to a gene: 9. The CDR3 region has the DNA TGTGCCAGCAGGTCCACCGGGACAGGGTCCAATGAGCAGTTCTTC. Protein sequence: CASRSTGTGSNEQFF.

The CDR3 protein is CSGSEWNTEAFF. DNA of the CDR3: TGCAGTGGAAGCGAGTGGAACACTGAAGCTTTCTTT. The J gene is TRBJ1-1, the V gene TRBV20-1, with D unclear. CDR3 length: 12 residues. Trimming left V 7 bases short and J 1 base short, with 10 bases between. Germline V lookup: CDR1 DFQATT, CDR2 SNEGSKA (reference sequence).

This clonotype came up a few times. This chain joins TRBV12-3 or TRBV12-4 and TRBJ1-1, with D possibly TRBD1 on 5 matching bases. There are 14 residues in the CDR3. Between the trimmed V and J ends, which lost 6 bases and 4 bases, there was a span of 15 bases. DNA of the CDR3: TGTGCCAGCAGCCCGGGGGGTTTTGGCACTGAAGCTTTCTTT. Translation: CASSPGGFGTEAFF.

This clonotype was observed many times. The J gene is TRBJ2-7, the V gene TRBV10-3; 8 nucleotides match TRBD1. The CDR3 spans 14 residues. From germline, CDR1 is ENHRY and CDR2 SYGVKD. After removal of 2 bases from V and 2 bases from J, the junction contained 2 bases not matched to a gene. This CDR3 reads CAISEGQGTYEQYF. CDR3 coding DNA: TGTGCCATCAGTGAGGGACAGGGAACCTACGAGCAGTACTTC.

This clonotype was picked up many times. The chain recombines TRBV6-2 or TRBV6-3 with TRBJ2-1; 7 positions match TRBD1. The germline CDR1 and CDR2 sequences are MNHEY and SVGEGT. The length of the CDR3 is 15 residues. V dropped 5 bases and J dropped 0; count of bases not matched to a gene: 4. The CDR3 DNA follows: TGTGCCAGCAGTGAGACAGGGAGCTCCTACAATGAGCAGTTCTTC. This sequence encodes CASSETGSSYNEQFF.

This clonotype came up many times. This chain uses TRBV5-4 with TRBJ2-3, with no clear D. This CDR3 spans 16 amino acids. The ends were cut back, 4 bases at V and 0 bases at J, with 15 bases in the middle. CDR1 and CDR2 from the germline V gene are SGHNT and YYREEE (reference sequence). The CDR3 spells CASSTSTAASTDTQYF. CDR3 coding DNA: TGTGCCAGCAGCACCTCGACGGCAGCTAGCACAGATACGCAGTATTTT.

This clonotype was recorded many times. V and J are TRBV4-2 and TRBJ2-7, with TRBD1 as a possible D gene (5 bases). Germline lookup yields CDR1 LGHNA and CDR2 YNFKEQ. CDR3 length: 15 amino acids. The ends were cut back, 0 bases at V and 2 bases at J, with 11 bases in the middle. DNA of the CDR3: TGTGCCAGCAGCCAAGATCAATTAGGGGCCTACGAGCAGTACTTC. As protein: CASSQDQLGAYEQYF.

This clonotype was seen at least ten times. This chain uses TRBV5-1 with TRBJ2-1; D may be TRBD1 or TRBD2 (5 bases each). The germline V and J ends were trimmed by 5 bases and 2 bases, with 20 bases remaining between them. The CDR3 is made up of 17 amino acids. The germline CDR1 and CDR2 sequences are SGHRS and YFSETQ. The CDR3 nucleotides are TGCGCCAGCAGATCCGGGACCTCCCTAGTGGCCTACAATGAGCAGTTCTTC. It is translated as CASRSGTSLVAYNEQFF. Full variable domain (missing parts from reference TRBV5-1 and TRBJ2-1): KAGVTQTPRYLIKTRGQQVTLSCSPISGHRSVSWYQQTPGQGLQFLFEYFSETQRNKGNFPGRFSGRQFSNSRSEMNVSTLELGDSALYLCASRSGTSLVAYNEQFFGPGTRLTVL.

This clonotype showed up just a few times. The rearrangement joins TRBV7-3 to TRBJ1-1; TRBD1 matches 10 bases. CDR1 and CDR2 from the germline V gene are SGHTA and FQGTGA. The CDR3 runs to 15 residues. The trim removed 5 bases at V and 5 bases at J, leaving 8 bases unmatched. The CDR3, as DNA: TGTGCCAGCAGCCCCACGGGACAGGGGACTACTGAAGCTTTCTTT. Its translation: CASSPTGQGTTEAFF.

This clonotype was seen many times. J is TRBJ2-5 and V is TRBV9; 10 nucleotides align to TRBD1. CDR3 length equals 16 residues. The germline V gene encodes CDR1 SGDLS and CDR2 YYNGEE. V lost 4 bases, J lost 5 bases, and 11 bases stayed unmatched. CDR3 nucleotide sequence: TGTGCCAGCAGCACCTATGACAGGGGGCGCGTGGAGACCCAGTACTTC. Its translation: CASSTYDRGRVETQYF.

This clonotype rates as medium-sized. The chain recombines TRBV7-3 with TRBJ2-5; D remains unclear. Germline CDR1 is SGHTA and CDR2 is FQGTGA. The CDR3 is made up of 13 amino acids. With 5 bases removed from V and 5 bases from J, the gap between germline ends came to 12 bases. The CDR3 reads CASSAEAMETQYF. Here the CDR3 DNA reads TGTGCCAGCAGCGCCGAGGCGATGGAGACCCAGTACTTC.

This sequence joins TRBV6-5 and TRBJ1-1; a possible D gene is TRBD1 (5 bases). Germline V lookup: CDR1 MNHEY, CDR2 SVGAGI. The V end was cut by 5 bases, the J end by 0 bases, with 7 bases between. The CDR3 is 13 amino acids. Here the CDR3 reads CASSEQVNTEAFF. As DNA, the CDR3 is TGTGCCAGCAGTGAACAGGTGAACACTGAAGCTTTCTTT.

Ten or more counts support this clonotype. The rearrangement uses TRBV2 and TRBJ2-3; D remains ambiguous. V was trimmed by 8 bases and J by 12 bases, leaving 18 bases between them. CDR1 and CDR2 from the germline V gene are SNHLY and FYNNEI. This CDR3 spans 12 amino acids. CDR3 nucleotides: TGTGCCAGCGGGCCCCGACCCGTTACACAGTATTTT. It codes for CASGPRPVTQYF.

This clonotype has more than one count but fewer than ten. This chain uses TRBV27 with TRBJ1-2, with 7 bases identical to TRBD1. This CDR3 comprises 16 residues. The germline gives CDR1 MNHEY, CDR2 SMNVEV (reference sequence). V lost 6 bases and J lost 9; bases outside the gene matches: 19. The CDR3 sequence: CASSTTEDRALESYTF. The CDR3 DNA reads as TGTGCCAGCAGCACCACAGAAGACAGGGCTCTCGAAAGCTACACCTTC.

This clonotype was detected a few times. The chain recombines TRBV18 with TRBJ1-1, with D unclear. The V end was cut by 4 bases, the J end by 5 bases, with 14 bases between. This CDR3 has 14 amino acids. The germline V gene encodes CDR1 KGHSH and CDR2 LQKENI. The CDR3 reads CASSRSRGETEAFF. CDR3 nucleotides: TGTGCCAGCTCACGGAGTCGGGGAGAAACTGAAGCTTTCTTT.

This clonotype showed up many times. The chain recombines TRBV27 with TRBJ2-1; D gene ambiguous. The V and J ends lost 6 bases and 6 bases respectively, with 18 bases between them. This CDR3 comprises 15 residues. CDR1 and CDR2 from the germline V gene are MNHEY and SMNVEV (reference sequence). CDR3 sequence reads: CASRSLVSWGNEQFF. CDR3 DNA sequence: TGTGCCAGCAGAAGCCTAGTCTCATGGGGCAATGAGCAGTTCTTC.